Listed below are T cell receptor beta chains from one sample, sequenced in a study of blood T cell repertoires in COVID-19. The table came from immunoSEQ multiplex PCR; TCRdb's copy has only in-frame clones and leaves some out. Of 200,000 to 250,000 clones listed, 86% are singletons. Sequencing was done on a sample of PBMCs or T cells enriched from blood (not recorded which). The receptors were sampled from a woman aged 40 to 50 with acute COVID-19. The CDR3 runs from the conserved cysteine through the conserved F or W. Fields, in order: V gene, D gene, J gene, clone size, CDR3 protein, CDR3 DNA. D genes are given only for firm matches. Clone size is given for some rows only: seen once, a few or many times, or a class if the clone is expanded.

>TRBV2|.|TRBJ1-4|.
CASRSPRGGDSPNEKLFF
TGTGCCAGCAGGTCCCCGCGGGGGGGAGATTCGCCTAATGAAAAACTGTTTTTT
>TRBV5-4|TRBD2|TRBJ2-4|.
CASSTPTSGLAKNIQYF
TGTGCCAGCAGCACTCCGACTAGCGGATTAGCCAAAAACATTCAGTACTTC
>TRBV19|.|TRBJ1-5|.
CASRWTGGSNQPQHF
TGTGCCAGTAGGTGGACCGGGGGGAGCAATCAGCCCCAGCATTTT
>TRBV28|.|TRBJ1-1|.
CASRGGGSNTEAFF
TGTGCCAGCAGGGGCGGGGGGTCGAACACTGAAGCTTTCTTT
>TRBV6-6|.|TRBJ1-6|.
CASREERDNSPLHF
TGTGCCAGCAGGGAGGAACGGGATAATTCACCCCTCCACTTT
>TRBV28|TRBD1|TRBJ1-2|.
CASSSHGTVNYGYTF
TGTGCCAGCAGTTCACACGGGACAGTCAACTATGGCTACACCTTC
>TRBV7-8|.|TRBJ1-3|.
CASSLRSSGNTIYF
TGTGCCAGCAGCTTGCGTTCCTCTGGAAACACCATATATTTT
>TRBV7-9|.|TRBJ1-4|.
CASSSGGREKLFF
TGTGCCAGCAGCTCGGGGGGACGGGAAAAACTGTTTTTT
>TRBV24-1|TRBD2|TRBJ2-1|.
CATSGWLAGGSYNEQFF
TGTGCCACCAGTGGGTGGTTAGCGGGAGGCTCCTACAATGAGCAGTTCTTC
>TRBV24-1|TRBD1|TRBJ2-2|.
CATGTGINGELFF
TGTGCCACCGGGACAGGGATCAACGGGGAGCTGTTTTTT
>TRBV28|TRBD1|TRBJ2-4|.
CASRDRVYIQYF
TGTGCCAGTCGAGACAGGGTGTACATTCAGTACTTC
>TRBV4-2|TRBD1|TRBJ2-7|once
CASSSRQGNDEQYF
TGTGCCAGCAGCTCTCGACAGGGAAACGACGAGCAGTACTTC
>TRBV3-1/TRBV3-2|TRBD1|TRBJ1-2|.
CASSHLGQGKGGYTF
TGTGCCAGCAGCCACCTAGGACAGGGGAAGGGTGGCTACACCTTC
>TRBV12-5|.|TRBJ1-6|.
CASGLQYSPLHF
TGTGCTAGTGGTTTACAGTATTCACCCCTCCACTTT
>TRBV28|TRBD2|TRBJ2-7|.
CASYGGSGSYEQYF
TGTGCCAGCTACGGGGGCAGCGGGAGTTACGAGCAGTACTTC
>TRBV6-2/TRBV6-3|TRBD2|TRBJ2-2|.
CASSAAGIANTGELFF
TGTGCCAGCAGTGCAGCGGGGATAGCGAACACCGGGGAGCTGTTTTTT
>TRBV6-5|.|TRBJ1-1|.
CASSYGDRWTEAFF
TGTGCCAGCAGTTACGGCGACAGATGGACTGAAGCTTTCTTT
>TRBV7-9|.|TRBJ1-4|once
CASSLAPGGGKLFF
TGTGCCAGCAGCTTAGCGCCGGGAGGAGGGAAACTGTTTTTT
>TRBV18|.|TRBJ2-7|.
CASSPGGVALRSYEQYF
TGTGCCAGCTCCCCTGGCGGAGTAGCCCTCCGATCCTACGAGCAGTACTTC
>TRBV27|TRBD1|TRBJ2-2|.
CASGTGLGGELFF
TGTGCCAGCGGGACAGGGCTCGGCGGGGAGCTGTTTTTT
>TRBV6-5|TRBD2|TRBJ2-2|.
CASSFREAGTGELFF
TGTGCCAGCAGTTTCCGGGAGGCCGGGACCGGGGAGCTGTTTTTT
>TRBV2|.|TRBJ2-3|.
CASSDLTRGVDTQYF
TGTGCCAGCAGTGATCTGACTAGAGGGGTAGATACGCAGTATTTT
>TRBV18|.|TRBJ2-2|.
CASSLAGRSSVLFF
TGTGCCAGCTCCTTGGCGGGAAGGTCGTCAGTGCTGTTTTTT